This TCR beta chain stems from a study of blood T cell repertoires in COVID-19. Study background: Italy, Spain and the United States were the sources of the convalescent and acute COVID-19 samples.

Sequencing was performed with immunoSEQ multiplex PCR; in TCRdb, only in-frame clones are kept and a portion is missing. The table has under 350,000 clones, about 90% seen once. The CDR3 totals 12 residues. V lost 8 bases to trimming and J lost 4 bases, with 12 bases between them. From germline, CDR1 is LNHDA and CDR2 SQIVND (reference sequence). This clone was picked up a small number of times. The sequence came from a woman aged 55-69 years who had recovered from COVID-19. The chain joins TRBV19 to TRBJ2-7, with D perhaps matching TRBD2 (6 bases). Sequences were obtained from PBMCs or T cells enriched from blood (not recorded which). In nucleotides, the CDR3 is TGTGCCAGTTCGGCGGGGCCGTACGAGCAGTACTTC. It yields the protein CASSAGPYEQYF.